The clone carrying this TCR beta chain occurred once. Antigen specificity is unknown. The sample comes from a study of T cell repertoires in cytomegalovirus infection. Study overall: It was recently identified HLA-C-restricted and well-studied HLA-B-restricted CMV epitopes that the study used. TCR beta signatures that were public indicated CMV infection and matching HLA type.

Germline lookup yields CDR1 SGHRS and CDR2 YFSETQ. CDR3 length: 15 residues. V was clipped by 0 bases and J by 7 bases; unmatched bases: 2. General observations from the study: Within the response measured ex vivo, HLA-C-restricted CMV-specific TCR beta clonotypes were dominant. Using cumulative public TCR beta family frequency, the authors identified those who carried CMV together with the relevant HLA.

TCRdb recomputed calls from the reads with MiXCR, one row per CDR3 protein. Among around 750,000 distinct CDR3 sequences listed, about 33% were seen once. The sample in question was cultured CD8+ T cells from PBMCs, obtained from culture after CMV antigen stimulation. V is TRBV5-1 and J is TRBJ2-1; 12 positions agree with TRBD1. The receptor was derived from a human donor in good health (CMV status not recorded). Some clones in this sample may be carry-over from other donors' samples. The CDR3 bases are TGCGCCAGCAGCTTGGAGGGACAGGGGGCTAATGAGCAGTTCTTC. Translating it yields CASSLEGQGANEQFF.